One and the same sample provided the 24 T cell receptor beta chains below, sequenced in a study of blood T cell repertoires in COVID-19 (dated by TCRdb to 2019 to 2021). The receptor library was made with the immunoSEQ multiplex PCR assay. In TCRdb, the immuneACCESS table is reduced to in-frame sequences with V and J assigned. These tables do not hold every clone; where another copy was compared, an unresolved V gene accounts for under half, and the others remain unexplained. The sample records roughly 180,000 clones, approximately 78% of which are singletons. Roughly 10% of the sample comes from the top ten. Sample: peripheral blood. The source is a woman older than 75 with COVID-19, enrolled during active disease.

This clone was counted between two and nine times. The CDR3 sequence: CASSPERVDRGYGYTF. In nucleotides, the CDR3 is TGTGCCAGCAGCCCAGAAAGGGTCGACAGGGGGTACGGCTACACCTTC. The J gene is TRBJ1-2, the V gene TRBV3-1 (or the pseudogene TRBV3-2), with 9 bases fitting TRBD1. The CDR3 spans 16 residues. The V and J ends lost 4 bases and 8 bases, in that order; junction bases with no gene match: 14. CDR1 LGHDT and CDR2 YNNKEL come from the germline V gene (reference sequence).

V usage is TRBV6-5 and J usage is TRBJ2-1; the match to TRBD2 covers 8 bases. Unmatched junction bases numbered 8, after V lost 10 bases and J lost 0 bases. The CDR3 length is 15 residues. Per germline, CDR1 MNHEY and CDR2 SVGAGI. The CDR3 DNA is TGTGCCACACTAGCGGAGACCTTCTCCTACAATGAGCAGTTCTTC. This translates into CATLAETFSYNEQFF.

The gene calls are TRBV29-1 and TRBJ2-7; 14 bases are a match to TRBD2. The J segment lost 2 bases and the V segment lost 5 bases, leaving 5 bases of the junction unmatched. Germline V lookup: CDR1 SQVTM, CDR2 ANQGSEA. This CDR3 region has 15 residues. The CDR3 DNA reads TGCAGCGTTACCGGACTAGCGGGGGGCGCCTACGAGCAGTACTTC. It codes for CSVTGLAGGAYEQYF.

This chain uses TRBV7-6 with TRBJ2-3, with TRBD2 identical over 12 bases. CDR1 and CDR2 from the germline V gene are SGHVS and FNYEAQ. J lost 0 bases, V lost 5 bases, and 3 bases had no gene match. The CDR3 is made up of 16 amino acids. As DNA, the CDR3 is TGTGCCAGCAGCCCCGGGACTAGCGGGAGCACAGATACGCAGTATTTT. It yields the protein CASSPGTSGSTDTQYF.

This clone occurred a few times. The DNA of the CDR3 is TGTGCCAGCAGTTACTCGATACGAGGACAGCCCCAGCATTTT. This translates into CASSYSIRGQPQHF. V and J are TRBV6-2 or TRBV6-3 and TRBJ1-5; D unresolved. Trimming cost V 0 bases and J 7 bases, with 10 bases left between them. Germline V gives CDR1 MNHEY, CDR2 SVGEGT. This CDR3 has 14 amino acids.

The rearrangement links TRBV7-2 to TRBJ2-1; 11 bases map to TRBD2. CDR1 is SGHTA and CDR2 is FQGNSA in the germline V gene. CDR3 length: 16 amino acids. V was clipped by 2 bases and J by 9 bases; unmatched bases: 9. This chain's CDR3 is CASSLSLAGGQSEQFF. In nucleotides, the CDR3 is TGTGCCAGCAGCTTAAGTTTAGCGGGGGGGCAGAGTGAGCAGTTCTTC. The whole variable domain, remainder taken from reference TRBV7-2 and TRBJ2-1, is GAGVSQSPSNKVTEKGKDVELRCDPISGHTALYWYRQSLGQGLEFLIYFQGNSAPDKSGLPSDRFSAERTGGSVSTLTIQRTQQEDSAVYLCASSLSLAGGQSEQFFGPGTRLTVL.

The chain employs TRBV2 and TRBJ1-3, with D unresolved. This CDR3 has 14 amino acids. V was cut by 5 bases and J by 0 bases, with 8 bases left in between. Germline-derived CDR1 and CDR2 are SNHLY and FYNNEI. The CDR3 DNA reads as TGTGCCAGCAGTCGGGGAAGCTCTGGAAACACCATATATTTT. Its protein product is CASSRGSSGNTIYF.

V is TRBV28 and J is TRBJ2-3, with 7 bases lining up with TRBD1. There are 15 residues in the CDR3. The V gene's germline CDR1 is MDHEN and CDR2 SYDVKM. With V trimmed by 5 bases and J by 0 bases, 5 bases remained unmatched. As DNA, the CDR3 is TGTGCCAGCAGTCCGGGACAGCCTAGCACAGATACGCAGTATTTT. Encoded protein: CASSPGQPSTDTQYF.

The CDR3 region has the DNA TGTGCCAGCAGCTTGGGCAGGCCCTCTGGAAACACCATATATTTT. Amino acids: CASSLGRPSGNTIYF. The rearrangement uses TRBV5-5 and TRBJ1-3; D ambiguous. CDR3 length: 15 residues. Trimming stripped 0 bases from V and 0 bases from J, with 7 bases between. Germline V CDR1 and CDR2: SGHKS, YYEKEE (reference sequence).

The rearrangement uses TRBV7-8 and TRBJ1-2; weak D call: TRBD1 (6 bases). CDR1 is SGHVS, CDR2 FQNEAQ, per germline. The CDR3 runs to 13 residues. Deletions cut 4 bases from V and 8 bases from J, with 14 bases between. Written as DNA, the CDR3 is TGTGCCAGCAGCTCCCGCGAAAGGGGGGGCTACACCTTC. Translation gives CASSSRERGGYTF.

The genes are TRBV7-8 and TRBJ2-2; 7 bases match TRBD1. Unmatched junction bases numbered 11, after V lost 1 base and J lost 9 bases. The germline V gene encodes CDR1 SGHVS and CDR2 FQNEAQ. The CDR3 sequence is 16 residues long. The CDR3 here is CASSLGTGDLWWELFF. CDR3 coding DNA: TGTGCCAGCAGCTTAGGGACAGGCGATCTTTGGTGGGAGCTGTTTTTT.

V is TRBV7-8 and J is TRBJ1-2; 10 nucleotides agree with TRBD1. CDR1 and CDR2 from the germline V gene are SGHVS and FQNEAQ. After removal of 4 bases from V and 7 bases from J, the junction contained 12 bases not matched to a gene. CDR3 size: 16 residues. The CDR3 DNA sequence: TGTGCCAGCAGCTGGGGACAGGGGCGTAGTTTAGGTGGCTACACCTTC. This sequence encodes CASSWGQGRSLGGYTF.

Worth noting for this clone: One junction end disagrees with the germline gene, perhaps due to a read error. CDR3 sequence: CASSLAGTGNPEAFF. The DNA for the CDR3 is TGTGCCAGCAGCTTAGCCGGGACAGGGAACCCTGAAGCTTTCTTT. This chain connects TRBV13 to TRBJ1-1; 9 nucleotides agree with TRBD1. The CDR3 is 15 residues long. The germline CDR1 and CDR2 sequences are PRHDT and FYEKMQ (reference sequence).

The chain combines TRBV6-1 with TRBJ2-5; the match to TRBD2 covers 9 bases. Germline V gene lookup returns CDR1 MNHNS and CDR2 SASEGT. The CDR3 runs to 18 residues. Trimming took 3 bases from V and 4 from J; bases not matched to a gene: 15. CDR3 residues: CASSDRPAAGGPRETQYF. CDR3 coding DNA: TGTGCCAGCAGTGACCGCCCCGCGGCGGGAGGGCCTAGAGAGACCCAGTACTTC.

The chain joins TRBV6-5 to TRBJ2-5, with D perhaps matching TRBD1 (6 bases). Looked up from germline, CDR1 is MNHEY and CDR2 is SVGAGI. This CDR3 is built from 12 residues. The V and J ends lost 6 bases and 3 bases respectively, with 8 bases between them. This CDR3 is CASRGTKETQYF. The CDR3 DNA reads TGTGCCAGCAGAGGGACAAAAGAGACCCAGTACTTC.

The gene calls are TRBV7-9 and TRBJ2-1, with 12 bases lining up with TRBD2. Germline assignment: CDR1 SEHNR and CDR2 FQNEAQ (reference sequence). The CDR3 is 15 amino acids. The junction had 8 bases not matched to a gene; V was cut back by 1 base and J by 13 bases. This CDR3 reads CASSLELAGGVEQFF. CDR3 DNA sequence: TGTGCCAGCAGCTTAGAACTAGCGGGGGGTGTGGAACAGTTCTTC.

This clone appeared a few times. The chain links TRBV7-2 to TRBJ2-3, with 8 bases that match TRBD2. The CDR3 is made up of 15 amino acids. Germline CDR1 SGHTA, CDR2 FQGNSA. With V trimmed by 1 base and J by 3 bases, 3 bases remained unmatched. CDR3 bases: TGTGCCAGCAGCTTAGTTGCGGGAGGAACAGATACGCAGTATTTT. Amino acid sequence: CASSLVAGGTDTQYF.

The chain carries TRBV4-1 and TRBJ2-7, with D maybe TRBD2 (7 bases). There are 14 residues in the CDR3. Germline V gene data show CDR1 as MGHRA and CDR2 as YSYEKL. Trimming took 4 bases from V and 5 from J, leaving 15 bases between them. Here the CDR3 reads CASSRGGVWDEQYF. CDR3 nucleotides: TGCGCCAGCAGCCGGGGGGGCGTGTGGGACGAGCAGTACTTC.

The chain recombines TRBV24-1 with TRBJ2-1; tentatively, D is TRBD2 (6 bases). V lost 3 bases and J lost 8, with 16 bases in between. In germline, CDR1 is KGHDR, CDR2 SFDVKD. The CDR3 is 15 residues long. The CDR3 region has the DNA TGTGCCACCAGTGATGGATACGGGGGTGGCGATGAGCAGTTCTTC. The encoded protein is CATSDGYGGGDEQFF.

In its sample, this clone was seen once. This chain connects TRBV24-1 to TRBJ1-5; D uncertain. The germline CDR1 and CDR2 sequences are KGHDR and SFDVKD. V lost 4 bases and J 0 bases, leaving 18 bases between the germline ends. The CDR3 length is 18 residues. CDR3 sequence (DNA): TGTGCCACCAGTGAAATCAGACCGACCTACTATAGCAATCAGCCCCAGCATTTT. Translation gives CATSEIRPTYYSNQPQHF.

This chain joins TRBV18 and TRBJ1-3; D is uncertain. V lost 5 bases and J 0 bases, leaving 20 bases between the germline ends. This CDR3 spans 18 amino acids. Germline V lookup: CDR1 KGHSH, CDR2 LQKENI. The CDR3 sequence: CASSAGFVGVLSGNTIYF. Here the CDR3 DNA reads TGTGCCAGCTCAGCTGGGTTTGTGGGCGTCCTCTCTGGAAACACCATATATTTT.

This clone was seen repeatedly, ten times or more. CDR3 residues: CASSLTGGPETQYF. Written as DNA, the CDR3 is TGTGCCAGCAGCTTAACGGGAGGGCCGGAGACCCAGTACTTC. The V call is TRBV7-8, the J call TRBJ2-5; 8 bases are a match to TRBD2. Germline V gene lookup returns CDR1 SGHVS and CDR2 FQNEAQ. J lost 5 bases, V lost 2 bases, and 4 bases had no gene match. There are 14 residues in the CDR3.

J is TRBJ2-1 and V is TRBV5-1; D is ambiguous. CDR1 and CDR2 from the germline V gene are SGHRS and YFSETQ. CDR3 size: 16 residues. With 0 bases removed from V and 0 bases from J, the gap between germline ends came to 10 bases. This CDR3 reads CASSLDPSSSYNEQFF. The CDR3 DNA reads TGCGCCAGCAGCTTGGATCCATCGAGCTCCTACAATGAGCAGTTCTTC.

The chain is built from TRBV7-9 and TRBJ2-7; 9 nucleotides agree with TRBD2. The length of the CDR3 is 15 residues. CDR1 SEHNR and CDR2 FQNEAQ come from the germline V gene (reference sequence). V was clipped by 2 bases and J by 1 base; unmatched bases: 3. Written as DNA, the CDR3 is TGTGCCAGCAGCTTAAGCGGGGGGCAGTCCTACGAGCAGTACTTC. Translating it yields CASSLSGGQSYEQYF.